Listed below are T cell receptor beta chains from one sample, sequenced in a study of OX40 agonist ivuxolimab in advanced cancers. Measured with immunoSEQ multiplex PCR; TCRdb has only the in-frame clones, and not every one. The table records tens of thousands of clones, over 85% of them present only once. Sequences were derived from CD4+ or CD8+ T cells sorted from blood, sampled in a trial of the OX40 agonist ivuxolimab. The receptors derive from an adult with an advanced solid tumor such as melanoma, head and neck, liver or kidney cancer. The CDR3 runs from the conserved cysteine through the conserved F or W. Fields, in order: V gene, J gene, clone size, D gene, CDR3 protein, CDR3 DNA. A D gene is named only where the DNA matches it firmly. Some rows mark clone size as missing; the rest say once, few, many or name a class of expanded clone.

>TRBV14|TRBJ1-4|NA|NA
CASSQDEPSRRVEKLFF
TGTGCCAGCAGCCAAGATGAGCCTTCACGAAGGGTGGAAAAACTGTTTTTT
>TRBV6-5|TRBJ1-2|NA|TRBD1
CASSYSTGAGGYTF
TGTGCCAGCAGTTACTCGACAGGGGCGGGTGGCTACACCTTC
>TRBV6-1|TRBJ1-4|NA|NA
CASSEASVAEKLFF
TGTGCCAGCAGTGAAGCATCGGTAGCTGAAAAACTGTTTTTT
>TRBV6-5|TRBJ2-7|NA|NA
CASRPGVHEQYF
TGTGCCAGCAGGCCAGGGGTCCACGAGCAGTACTTC
>TRBV2|TRBJ2-1|NA|TRBD1
CASSASRDSSYNEQFF
TGTGCCAGCAGCGCGTCCCGGGACAGCTCCTACAATGAGCAGTTCTTC
>TRBV18|TRBJ2-1|NA|NA
CASSPTSSYNEQFF
TGTGCCAGCTCACCAACTAGCTCCTACAATGAGCAGTTCTTC
>TRBV5-1|TRBJ2-5|once|TRBD2
CASSSIAGGPQETQYF
TGCGCCAGCAGCTCTATAGCGGGGGGGCCCCAAGAGACCCAGTACTTC
>TRBV10-3|TRBJ2-7|NA|NA
CAISERDTNSYEQYF
TGTGCCATCAGTGAACGGGACACTAACTCCTACGAGCAGTACTTC
>TRBV9|TRBJ2-1|NA|NA
CASSVALPRGGSYNEQFF
TGTGCCAGCAGCGTAGCCCTCCCCCGGGGCGGCTCCTACAATGAGCAGTTCTTC
>TRBV6-1|TRBJ2-5|NA|TRBD2
CASSTGTSGQETQYF
TGTGCCAGCAGCACCGGGACTAGCGGCCAAGAGACCCAGTACTTC
>TRBV5-1|TRBJ2-2|NA|TRBD1
CASSLLTGGVVAGELFF
TGCGCCAGCAGCTTGTTAACAGGGGGCGTAGTGGCCGGGGAGCTGTTTTTT
>TRBV15|TRBJ1-1|NA|TRBD1
CATSRDNRGLTFF
TGTGCCACCAGCAGAGATAACAGGGGGCTAACTTTCTTT
>TRBV5-1|TRBJ1-6|NA|TRBD1
CASTPGQTSYNSPLHF
TGCGCCAGCACTCCGGGACAGACCTCCTATAATTCACCCCTCCACTTT
>TRBV20-1|TRBJ2-7|NA|NA
CSARDYEQYF
TGCAGTGCTAGAGACTACGAGCAGTACTTC
>TRBV9|TRBJ2-3|once|NA
CASSAVQGTDTQYF
TGTGCCAGCAGCGCCGTTCAGGGCACAGATACGCAGTATTTT
>TRBV13|TRBJ2-1|NA|TRBD2
CASSLLPRTSGRVDEQFF
TGTGCCAGCAGCTTATTGCCCCGGACTAGCGGGAGAGTCGATGAGCAGTTCTTC
>TRBV7-2|TRBJ2-1|NA|NA
CASSGRSSYNEQFF
TGTGCCAGCTCGGGGCGGAGCTCCTACAATGAGCAGTTCTTC
>TRBV7-8|TRBJ2-5|NA|TRBD2
CASSDGLAPPQETQYF
TGTGCCAGCAGTGATGGACTAGCGCCCCCACAAGAGACCCAGTACTTC
>TRBV5-1|TRBJ2-7|NA|NA
CASSSQRALSEQYF
TGCGCCAGCAGCTCCCAGCGGGCCCTGAGCGAGCAGTACTTC
>TRBV19|TRBJ1-2|NA|TRBD1
CASSIPGTGGDYGYTF
TGTGCCAGTAGTATACCCGGGACAGGGGGAGACTATGGCTACACCTTC
>TRBV10-3|TRBJ2-7|NA|TRBD1
CATDRGKDEQYF
TGTGCCACTGACAGGGGGAAGGACGAGCAGTACTTC
>TRBV29-1|TRBJ2-3|NA|NA
CSADAGTDTQYF
TGCAGCGCGGACGCGGGCACAGATACGCAGTATTTT
>TRBV7-8|TRBJ2-2|NA|NA
CASSLPTANTGELFF
TGTGCCAGCAGCTTACCGACAGCGAACACCGGGGAGCTGTTTTTT
>TRBV18|TRBJ1-1|few|NA
CASSPDQGFSAEAFF
TGTGCCAGCTCACCTGATCAGGGATTCTCGGCTGAAGCTTTCTTT
>TRBV20-1|TRBJ1-2|NA|NA
CSASWDYGYTF
TGCAGTGCATCTTGGGACTATGGCTACACCTTC
>TRBV19|TRBJ2-7|NA|TRBD1
CASSIGGQGSYEQYF
TGTGCCAGTAGTATAGGGGGACAGGGATCCTACGAGCAGTACTTC
>TRBV11-3|TRBJ2-7|NA|TRBD2
CASSFFSGGGSEQYF
TGTGCCAGCAGCTTTTTTAGCGGGGGGGGCTCCGAGCAGTACTTC
>TRBV10-1|TRBJ2-2|NA|TRBD2
CASSEKGLAGLAGNTGELFF
TGCGCCAGCAGTGAGAAGGGACTAGCGGGACTAGCGGGGAACACCGGGGAGCTGTTTTTT
>TRBV6-1|TRBJ2-3|once|NA
CASSEKGGGTDTQYF
TGTGCCAGCAGTGAAAAAGGGGGGGGCACAGATACGCAGTATTTT
>TRBV30|TRBJ1-1|NA|NA
CAWGMGREGNTEAFF
TGTGCCTGGGGGATGGGCAGGGAGGGGAACACTGAAGCTTTCTTT
>TRBV28|TRBJ2-3|NA|TRBD2
CASSLPSGGADTQYF
TGTGCCAGCAGTTTACCTAGCGGGGGGGCAGATACGCAGTATTTT
>TRBV10-3|TRBJ2-3|NA|TRBD2
CAIRDSGRPSDTQYF
TGTGCCATCAGAGATAGCGGGAGGCCATCCGATACGCAGTATTTT
>TRBV6-1|TRBJ2-1|NA|NA
CASSLPEPRGEQFF
TGTGCCAGCAGTCTTCCTGAGCCTAGAGGGGAGCAGTTCTTC
>TRBV4-2|TRBJ2-1|NA|NA
CASGPQGRDEQFF
TGTGCCAGCGGCCCCCAGGGGCGCGATGAGCAGTTCTTC
>TRBV21-1|TRBJ2-7|NA|NA
CASSKNRGRAHEQYF
TGTGCCAGCAGCAAAAACAGGGGGCGCGCCCACGAGCAGTACTTC
>TRBV6-1|TRBJ1-3|NA|NA
CASSLDSSSGNTIYF
TGTGCCAGCAGCCTGGACAGCAGCTCTGGAAACACCATATATTTT
>TRBV6-1|TRBJ1-1|NA|NA
CASSEGSLGTEAFF
TGTGCCAGCAGTGAAGGCAGCCTGGGGACTGAAGCTTTCTTT
>TRBV4-3|TRBJ1-2|NA|NA
CASSQDARGADGYTF
TGCGCCAGCAGCCAAGACGCCCGGGGGGCGGACGGCTACACCTTC
>TRBV7-8|TRBJ1-5|NA|NA
CASSLGWEGRSQHF
TGTGCCAGCAGCTTAGGATGGGAAGGTAGGTCCCAGCATTTT
>TRBV5-1|TRBJ2-1|NA|NA
CASRAGVNEQFF
TGCGCCTCTAGGGCAGGGGTCAATGAGCAGTTCTTC
>TRBV7-2|TRBJ2-5|few|TRBD2
CATQGLAGGPFETQYF
TGTGCCACCCAGGGACTAGCGGGAGGGCCCTTTGAGACCCAGTACTTC
>TRBV2|TRBJ1-1|NA|TRBD1
CASSTTGGTEAFF
TGTGCCAGCAGTACCACAGGGGGGACTGAAGCTTTCTTT
>TRBV5-1|TRBJ1-1|NA|TRBD1
CASSPTGIMNTEAFF
TGCGCCAGCAGCCCGACAGGGATAATGAACACTGAAGCTTTCTTT
>TRBV29-1|TRBJ1-6|NA|TRBD1
CSVQQGRESPLHF
TGCAGCGTGCAACAGGGGAGGGAATCACCCCTCCACTTT
>TRBV29-1|TRBJ2-1|NA|TRBD2
CSVQRGKYNEQFF
TGCAGCGTTCAGCGGGGAAAATACAATGAGCAGTTCTTC
>TRBV5-5|TRBJ2-1|NA|TRBD1
CATRQGAIGEQFF
TGTGCCACCCGGCAGGGGGCTATTGGTGAGCAGTTCTTC
>TRBV7-2|TRBJ2-7|NA|TRBD2
CASSASGGLTSYEQYF
TGTGCCAGCAGTGCTAGCGGGGGGTTAACCTCCTACGAGCAGTACTTC
>TRBV29-1|TRBJ2-3|NA|NA
CSVELQRGDTQYF
TGCAGCGTTGAACTCCAAAGGGGGGATACGCAGTATTTT
>TRBV7-9|TRBJ2-1|NA|NA
CASSLTVNEQFF
TGTGCCAGCAGCTTGACGGTCAATGAGCAGTTCTTC
>TRBV30|TRBJ1-4|NA|TRBD1
CAWSVWGQGVGGKLFF
TGTGCCTGGAGTGTATGGGGGCAGGGGGTCGGAGGAAAACTGTTTTTT
>TRBV9|TRBJ2-2|NA|TRBD1
CASSPKVRTGMENTGELFF
TGTGCCAGCAGCCCCAAGGTGAGGACAGGTATGGAGAACACCGGGGAGCTGTTTTTT
>TRBV7-9|TRBJ2-5|NA|NA
CASSPGGLTQETQYF
TGTGCCAGCAGCCCAGGGGGGCTAACCCAAGAGACCCAGTACTTC
>TRBV6-1|TRBJ1-5|NA|NA
CASSERRGQPQHF
TGTGCCAGCAGTGAAAGGAGAGGTCAGCCCCAGCATTTT